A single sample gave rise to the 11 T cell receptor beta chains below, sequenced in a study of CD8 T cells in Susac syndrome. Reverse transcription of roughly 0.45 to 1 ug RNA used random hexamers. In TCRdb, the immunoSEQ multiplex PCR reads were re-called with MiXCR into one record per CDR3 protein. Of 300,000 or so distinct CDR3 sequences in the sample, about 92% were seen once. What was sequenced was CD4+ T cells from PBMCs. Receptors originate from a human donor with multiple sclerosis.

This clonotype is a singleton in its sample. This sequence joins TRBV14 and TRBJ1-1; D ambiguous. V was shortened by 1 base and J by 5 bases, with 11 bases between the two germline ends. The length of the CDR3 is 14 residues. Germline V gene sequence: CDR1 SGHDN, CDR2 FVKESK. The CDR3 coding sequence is TGTGCCAGCAGCCAAGGGCGCTTTAGAACTGAAGCTTTCTTT. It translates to CASSQGRFRTEAFF.

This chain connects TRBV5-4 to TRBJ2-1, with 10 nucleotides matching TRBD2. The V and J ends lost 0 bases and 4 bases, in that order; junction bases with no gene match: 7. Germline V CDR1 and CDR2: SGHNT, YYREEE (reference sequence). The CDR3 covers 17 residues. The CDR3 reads CASSLGSLAGAYNEQFF. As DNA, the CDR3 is TGTGCCAGCAGCTTGGGCTCGCTAGCGGGAGCTTACAATGAGCAGTTCTTC.

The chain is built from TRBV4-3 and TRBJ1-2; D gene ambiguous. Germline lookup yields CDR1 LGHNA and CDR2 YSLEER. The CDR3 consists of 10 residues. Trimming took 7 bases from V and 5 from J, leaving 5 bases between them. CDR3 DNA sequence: TGCGCCAGCAAAGGGTATGGCTACACCTTC. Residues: CASKGYGYTF.

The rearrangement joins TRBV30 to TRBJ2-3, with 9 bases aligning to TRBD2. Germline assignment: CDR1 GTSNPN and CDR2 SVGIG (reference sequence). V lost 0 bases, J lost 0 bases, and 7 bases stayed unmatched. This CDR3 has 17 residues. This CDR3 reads CAWSVTASGISTDTQYF. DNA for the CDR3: TGTGCCTGGAGTGTTACGGCTAGCGGGATTAGCACAGATACGCAGTATTTT.

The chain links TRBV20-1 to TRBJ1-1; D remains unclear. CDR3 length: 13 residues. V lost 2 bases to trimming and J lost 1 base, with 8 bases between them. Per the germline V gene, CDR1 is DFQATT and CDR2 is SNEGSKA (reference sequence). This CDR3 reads CSARQSPNTEAFF. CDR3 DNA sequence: TGCAGTGCTAGACAGTCACCGAACACTGAAGCTTTCTTT.

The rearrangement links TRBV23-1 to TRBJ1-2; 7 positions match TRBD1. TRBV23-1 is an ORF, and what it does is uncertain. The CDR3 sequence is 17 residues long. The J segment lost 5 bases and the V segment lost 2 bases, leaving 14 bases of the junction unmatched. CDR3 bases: TGCGCCAGCAGTCAAGTTCAGGACAGGCCACGGAGGTATGGCTACACCTTC. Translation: CASSQVQDRPRRYGYTF.

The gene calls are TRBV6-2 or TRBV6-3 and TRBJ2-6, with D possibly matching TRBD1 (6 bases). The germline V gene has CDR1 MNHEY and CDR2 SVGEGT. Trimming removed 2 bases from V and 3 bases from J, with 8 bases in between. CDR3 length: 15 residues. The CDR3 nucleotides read TGTGCCAGCAGTTACCTCAGGGGTGGGGCCAACGTCCTGACTTTC. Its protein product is CASSYLRGGANVLTF.

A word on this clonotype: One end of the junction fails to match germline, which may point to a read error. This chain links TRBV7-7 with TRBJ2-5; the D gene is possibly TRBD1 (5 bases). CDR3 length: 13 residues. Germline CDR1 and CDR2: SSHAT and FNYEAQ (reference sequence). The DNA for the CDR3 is TGTGCTAGCAGCTTAGGGGCTGGAAAGACCCAGTACTTC. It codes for CASSLGAGKTQYF.

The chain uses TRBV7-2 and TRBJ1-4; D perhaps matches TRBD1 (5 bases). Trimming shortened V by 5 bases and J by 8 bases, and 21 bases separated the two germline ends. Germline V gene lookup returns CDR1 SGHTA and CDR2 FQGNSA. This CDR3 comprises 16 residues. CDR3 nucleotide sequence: TGTGCCAGCAGCATTACCGGGACTCCCCCGGGGGAAAAACTGTTTTTT. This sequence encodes CASSITGTPPGEKLFF.

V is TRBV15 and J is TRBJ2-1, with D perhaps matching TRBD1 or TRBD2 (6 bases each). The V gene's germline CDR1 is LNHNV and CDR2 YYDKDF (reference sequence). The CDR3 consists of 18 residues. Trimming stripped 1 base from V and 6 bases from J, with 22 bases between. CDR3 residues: CATSRALGAGTGRNEQFF. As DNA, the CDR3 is TGTGCCACCAGCAGAGCCTTGGGGGCGGGGACCGGGCGCAATGAGCAGTTCTTC.

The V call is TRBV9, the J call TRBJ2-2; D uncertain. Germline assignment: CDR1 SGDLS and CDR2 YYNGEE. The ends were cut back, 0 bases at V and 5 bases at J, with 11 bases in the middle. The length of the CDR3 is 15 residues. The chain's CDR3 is CASSVGSLTTGELFF. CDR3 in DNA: TGTGCCAGCAGCGTAGGATCCCTGACTACCGGGGAGCTGTTTTTT.